This T cell receptor beta chain was captured in a study of blood T cell repertoires in COVID-19. For the study at large: Collection of acute and convalescent COVID-19 samples took place in the United States, Italy and Spain. PBMCs, B-cell-depleted T cells, or T cells were the source of the cDNA or gDNA that made up the material.

V lost 0 bases and J 8 bases, leaving 17 bases between the germline ends. Germline lookup yields CDR1 SGHKS and CDR2 YYEKEE (reference sequence). The CDR3 extends over 15 amino acids. At least ten counts were recorded for this clone. As processed by the authors: The assay estimated nucleated cells by amplifying reference gene primers. The data were produced by immunoSEQ multiplex PCR, yet TCRdb's version contains in-frame clones alone and is incomplete. The D gene and trimming were derived from the DNA, and the V and J assignments and clone size from that table. This table holds about 190,000 clones, less than 80% found once.

The receptor was derived from a man aged 45-65 years who had recovered from COVID-19. The J gene is TRBJ1-1, the V gene TRBV5-5; D is perhaps TRBD1 (5 bases). Specimen: peripheral blood. For the CDR3, the DNA is TGTGCCAGCAGCTTGGTCCACGGGAGGGGAGTGGAAGCTTTCTTT. Translating gives CASSLVHGRGVEAFF.